A selection of T cell receptor beta chains follows, all from one sample in a study of blood T cell repertoires in COVID-19. Clones were sequenced by immunoSEQ multiplex PCR, and TCRdb holds only the in-frame ones, with some missing. The sample has around 220,000 clones, 90% seen once. Sequencing was carried out using PBMCs or T cells enriched from blood (not recorded which). The receptors originated from a man aged 25 to 40 who had been exposed to COVID-19. Each CDR3 is given with its conserved first and last residue. A D gene is named only where the DNA matches it firmly. Some rows have no size entry. The others give once, few or many, or a class for an expanded clone.

>NA|NA|TRBJ1-2|TRBV29-1
CSGGRSDRYGYTF
>NA|TRBD1|TRBJ1-2|TRBV6-5
CASNLSGRTGFGYTF
>NA|NA|TRBJ1-4|TRBV6-5
CASSYSGGVDEKLFF
>NA|NA|TRBJ2-5|TRBV25-1
CASSQRGGPRPETQYF
>once|TRBD1|TRBJ1-6|TRBV9
CASRGDRGRSPLHF
>NA|TRBD1|TRBJ1-2|TRBV5-4
CASSLEGAGGYTF
>NA|TRBD2|TRBJ2-1|TRBV11-2
CASSHPSGGFNEQFF
>NA|NA|TRBJ2-2|TRBV5-1
CASSTGHPNTGELFF
>NA|TRBD1|TRBJ1-6|TRBV7-3
CASSQGQGNSPLHF
>NA|NA|TRBJ1-6|TRBV4-1
CASSGQPTFYNSPLHF
>NA|NA|TRBJ1-3|TRBV7-2
CASSYGRAGQNTIYF
>NA|TRBD1|TRBJ1-1|TRBV4-3
CASSPQGVRAEAFF
>NA|NA|TRBJ2-2|TRBV4-2
CASSPDQGNTGELFF
>NA|NA|TRBJ1-1|TRBV7-6
CASSLQGSGTEAFF
>NA|TRBD1|TRBJ2-7|TRBV7-2
CASSLQIQGAREQYF
>few|TRBD1|TRBJ1-4|TRBV5-5
CASSLQGQGYEKLFF
>NA|TRBD1|TRBJ1-6|TRBV7-2
CASSLGQGERNSPLHF
>NA|NA|TRBJ2-2|TRBV7-6
CASSPGGTRYTGELFF
>NA|TRBD1|TRBJ1-5|TRBV12-3/TRBV12-4
CASRGTGNQPQHF
>NA|NA|TRBJ1-5|TRBV19
CASSAIPTEPQHF
>NA|TRBD1|TRBJ2-7|TRBV19
CASSFGTAPEEQYF
>NA|NA|TRBJ1-4|TRBV19
CASSREQPTNEKLFF
>NA|TRBD1|TRBJ2-7|TRBV10-2
CASRAGTDSYEQYF
>NA|NA|TRBJ1-1|TRBV2
CASSGLGGVEAFF
>NA|NA|TRBJ1-6|TRBV21-1
CASSPEDRVRASNNSPLHF
>once|TRBD1|TRBJ2-5|TRBV5-6
CASSQLPGQATQYF
>once|NA|TRBJ2-1|TRBV15
CATSRDGYNEQFF
>NA|TRBD2|TRBJ2-7|TRBV6-1
CASSEGGAYEQYF
>NA|NA|TRBJ2-5|TRBV27
CASSLSPGRRGETQYF
>NA|TRBD1|TRBJ2-2|TRBV6-5
CATRRDRVNTGELFF
>NA|NA|TRBJ2-2|TRBV4-2
CASSQTLRGGGGELFF
>NA|TRBD1|TRBJ1-2|TRBV5-6
CASSGWTGEDYGYTF
>NA|TRBD2|TRBJ2-7|TRBV7-9
CASSSPGLEVYEQYF
>NA|NA|TRBJ2-2|TRBV5-4
CASSTDIGAANTGELFF
>NA|NA|TRBJ1-1|TRBV3-1/TRBV3-2
CASSHRPFDWGGGTEAFF
>NA|TRBD2|TRBJ2-3|TRBV3-1/TRBV3-2
CASSQDSWGSGGDTQYF
>NA|NA|TRBJ1-4|TRBV25-1
CASSESGSTNEKLFF
>NA|NA|TRBJ2-5|TRBV5-4
CASSLSPEETQYF
>NA|NA|TRBJ2-7|TRBV5-5
CASSLFSPGNYEQYF
>NA|TRBD2|TRBJ2-3|TRBV2
CASSELAGGTDTQYF
>NA|NA|TRBJ2-2|TRBV9
CASSLLSPGGAGELFF
>NA|TRBD1|TRBJ2-7|TRBV2
CASKGQGSSYEQYF
>NA|NA|TRBJ2-5|TRBV12-5
CASGLTEETQYF
>NA|TRBD1|TRBJ2-7|TRBV5-5
CASSLYRGEQYF
>NA|NA|TRBJ1-2|TRBV20-1
CSYMEGYGYTF
>once|TRBD2|TRBJ2-2|TRBV4-3
CASSQDRTSGGATPLIGELFF
>NA|TRBD1|TRBJ1-3|TRBV19
CASTQDRAGNTIYF
>NA|NA|TRBJ2-1|TRBV10-3
CAISEARGGNEQFF